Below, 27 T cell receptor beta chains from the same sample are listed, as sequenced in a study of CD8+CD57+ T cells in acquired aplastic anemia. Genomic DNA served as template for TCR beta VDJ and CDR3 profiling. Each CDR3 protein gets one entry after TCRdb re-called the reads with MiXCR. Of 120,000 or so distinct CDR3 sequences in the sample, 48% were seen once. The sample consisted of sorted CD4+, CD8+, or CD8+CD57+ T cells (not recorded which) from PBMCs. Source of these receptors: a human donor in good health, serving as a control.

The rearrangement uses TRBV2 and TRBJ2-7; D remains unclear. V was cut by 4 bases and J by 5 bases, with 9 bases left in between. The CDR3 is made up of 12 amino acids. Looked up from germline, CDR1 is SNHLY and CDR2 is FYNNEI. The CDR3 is CASSAEYDEQYF. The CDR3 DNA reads TGTGCCAGCAGTGCCGAATATGACGAGCAGTACTTC.

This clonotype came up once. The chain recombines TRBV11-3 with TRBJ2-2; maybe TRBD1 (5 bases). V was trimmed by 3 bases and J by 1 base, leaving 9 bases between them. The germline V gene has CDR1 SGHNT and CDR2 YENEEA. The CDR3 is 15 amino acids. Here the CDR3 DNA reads TGTGCCAGCAGCTTCTCGACAGTGAACACCGGGGAGCTGTTTTTT. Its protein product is CASSFSTVNTGELFF.

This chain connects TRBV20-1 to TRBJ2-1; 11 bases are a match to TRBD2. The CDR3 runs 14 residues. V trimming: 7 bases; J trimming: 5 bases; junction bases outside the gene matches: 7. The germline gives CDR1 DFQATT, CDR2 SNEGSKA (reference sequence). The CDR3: CSVETSGANNEQFF. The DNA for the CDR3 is TGCAGTGTCGAGACTAGCGGGGCGAACAATGAGCAGTTCTTC.

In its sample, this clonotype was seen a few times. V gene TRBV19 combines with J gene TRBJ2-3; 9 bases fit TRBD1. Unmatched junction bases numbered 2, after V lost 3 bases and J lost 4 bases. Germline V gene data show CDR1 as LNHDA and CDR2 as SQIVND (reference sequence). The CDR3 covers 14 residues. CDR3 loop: CASSMDRGADTQYF. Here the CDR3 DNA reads TGTGCCAGTAGTATGGACAGGGGCGCAGATACGCAGTATTTT. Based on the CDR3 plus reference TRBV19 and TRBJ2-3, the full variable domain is DGGITQSPKYLFRKEGQNVTLSCEQNLNHDAMYWYRQDPGQGLRLIYYSQIVNDFQKGDIAEGYSVSREKKESFPLTVTSAQKNPTAFYLCASSMDRGADTQYFGPGTRLTVL.

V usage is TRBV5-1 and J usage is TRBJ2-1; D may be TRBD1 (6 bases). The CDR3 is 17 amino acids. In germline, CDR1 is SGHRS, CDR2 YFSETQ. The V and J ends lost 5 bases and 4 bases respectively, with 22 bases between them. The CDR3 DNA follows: TGCGCCAGCAGGGCTGCGGACAGCGCTGAACATTACAATGAGCAGTTCTTC. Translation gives CASRAADSAEHYNEQFF.

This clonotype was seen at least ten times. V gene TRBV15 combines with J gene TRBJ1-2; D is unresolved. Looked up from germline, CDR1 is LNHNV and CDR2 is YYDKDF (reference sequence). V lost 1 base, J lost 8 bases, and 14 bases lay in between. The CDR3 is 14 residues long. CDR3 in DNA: TGTGCCACCAGCAGAGTGGACCCCTCCTACGGCTACACCTTC. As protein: CATSRVDPSYGYTF.

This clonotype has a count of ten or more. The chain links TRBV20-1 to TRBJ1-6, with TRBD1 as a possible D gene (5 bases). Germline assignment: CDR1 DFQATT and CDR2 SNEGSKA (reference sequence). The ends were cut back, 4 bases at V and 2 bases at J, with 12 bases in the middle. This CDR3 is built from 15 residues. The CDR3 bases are TGCAGTGCTACGGCAGGGAGCACCTATAATTCACCCCTCCACTTT. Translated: CSATAGSTYNSPLHF.

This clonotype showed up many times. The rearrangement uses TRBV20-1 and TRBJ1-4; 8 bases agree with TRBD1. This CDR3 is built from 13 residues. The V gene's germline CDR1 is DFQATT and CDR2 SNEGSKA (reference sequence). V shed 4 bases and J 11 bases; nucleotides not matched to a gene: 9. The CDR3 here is CSAKDRVVGKLFF. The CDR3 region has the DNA TGCAGTGCTAAGGACAGGGTGGTGGGGAAACTGTTTTTT.

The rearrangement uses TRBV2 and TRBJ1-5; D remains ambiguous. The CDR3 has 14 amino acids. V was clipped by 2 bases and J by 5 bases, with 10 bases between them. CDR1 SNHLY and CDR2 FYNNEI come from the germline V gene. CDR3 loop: CASSETVRDQPQHF. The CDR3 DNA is TGTGCCAGCAGTGAAACAGTTCGTGATCAGCCCCAGCATTTT. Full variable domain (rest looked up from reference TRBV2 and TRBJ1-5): EPEVTQTPSHQVTQMGQEVILRCVPISNHLYFYWYRQILGQKVEFLVSFYNNEISEKSEIFDDQFSVERPDGSNFTLKIRSTKLEDSAMYFCASSETVRDQPQHFGDGTRLSIL.

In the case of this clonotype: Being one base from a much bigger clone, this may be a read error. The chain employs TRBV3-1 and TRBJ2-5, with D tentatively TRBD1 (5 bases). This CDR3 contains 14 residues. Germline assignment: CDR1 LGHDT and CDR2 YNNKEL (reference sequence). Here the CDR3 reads CASRRTLEQGTQYF. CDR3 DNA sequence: TGTGCCAGCAGACGGACACTCGAACAAGGGACCCAGTACTTC.

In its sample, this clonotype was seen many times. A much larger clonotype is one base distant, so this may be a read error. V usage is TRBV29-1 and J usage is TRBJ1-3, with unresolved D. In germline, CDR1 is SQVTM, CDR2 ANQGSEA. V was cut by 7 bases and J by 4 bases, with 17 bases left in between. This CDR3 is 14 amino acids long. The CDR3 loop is CSAPGPLGGNTIYF. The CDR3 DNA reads TGCAGCGCCCCCGGGCCCCTCGGAGGAAACACCATATATTTT.

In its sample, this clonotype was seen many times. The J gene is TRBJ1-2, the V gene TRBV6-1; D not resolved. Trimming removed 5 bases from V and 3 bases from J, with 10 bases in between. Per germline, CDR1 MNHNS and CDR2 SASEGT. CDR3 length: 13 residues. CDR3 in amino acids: CASSRTSDYGYTF. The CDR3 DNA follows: TGTGCCAGCAGTCGGACTTCGGACTATGGCTACACCTTC.

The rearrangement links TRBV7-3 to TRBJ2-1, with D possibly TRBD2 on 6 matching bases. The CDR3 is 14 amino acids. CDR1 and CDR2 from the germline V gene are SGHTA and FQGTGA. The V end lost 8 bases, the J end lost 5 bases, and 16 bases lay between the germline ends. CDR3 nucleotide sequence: TGTGCCAGCTCGCGGGAAAGCAGGGACAATGAGCAGTTCTTC. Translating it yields CASSRESRDNEQFF.

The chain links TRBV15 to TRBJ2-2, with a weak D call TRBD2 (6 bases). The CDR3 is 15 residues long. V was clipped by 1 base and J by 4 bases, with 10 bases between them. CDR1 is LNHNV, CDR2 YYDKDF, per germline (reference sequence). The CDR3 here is CATSRGQGGTGELFF. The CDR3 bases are TGTGCCACCAGCAGAGGGCAGGGAGGCACCGGGGAGCTGTTTTTT.

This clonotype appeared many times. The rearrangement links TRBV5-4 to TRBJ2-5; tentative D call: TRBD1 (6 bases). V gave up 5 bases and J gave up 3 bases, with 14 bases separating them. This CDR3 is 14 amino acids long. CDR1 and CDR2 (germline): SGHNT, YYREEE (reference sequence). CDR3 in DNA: TGTGCCAGCAGGACTACAGGGATAGAAGAGACCCAGTACTTC. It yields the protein CASRTTGIEETQYF.

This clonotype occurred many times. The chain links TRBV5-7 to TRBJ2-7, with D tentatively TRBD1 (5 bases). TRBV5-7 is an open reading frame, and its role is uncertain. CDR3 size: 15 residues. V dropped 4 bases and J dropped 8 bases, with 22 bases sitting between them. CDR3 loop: CASSPWTETVFKQYF. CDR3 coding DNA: TGTGCCAGCAGCCCGTGGACGGAGACAGTCTTCAAGCAGTACTTC.

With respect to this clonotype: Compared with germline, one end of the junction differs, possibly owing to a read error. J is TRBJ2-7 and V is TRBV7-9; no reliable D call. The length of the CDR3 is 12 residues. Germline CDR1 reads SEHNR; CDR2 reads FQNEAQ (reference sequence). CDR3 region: CVSTREGYEQYF. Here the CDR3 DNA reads TGTGTCAGCACCCGTGAAGGGTACGAGCAGTACTTC.

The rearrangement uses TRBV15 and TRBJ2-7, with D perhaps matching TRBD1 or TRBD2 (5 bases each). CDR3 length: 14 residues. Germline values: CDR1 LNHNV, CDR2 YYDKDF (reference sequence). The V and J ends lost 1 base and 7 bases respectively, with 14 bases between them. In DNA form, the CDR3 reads TGTGCCACCAGCAGAGGGGACCCCCTCGGGGAGCAGTACTTC. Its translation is CATSRGDPLGEQYF.

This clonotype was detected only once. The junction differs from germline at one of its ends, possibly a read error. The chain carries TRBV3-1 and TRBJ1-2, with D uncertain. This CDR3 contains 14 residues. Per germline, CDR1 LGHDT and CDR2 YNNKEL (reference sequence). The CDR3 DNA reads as TGTGCCAGCAGCCAAGATGGGAGACTCTATGGCCACACCTTC. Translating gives CASSQDGRLYGHTF.

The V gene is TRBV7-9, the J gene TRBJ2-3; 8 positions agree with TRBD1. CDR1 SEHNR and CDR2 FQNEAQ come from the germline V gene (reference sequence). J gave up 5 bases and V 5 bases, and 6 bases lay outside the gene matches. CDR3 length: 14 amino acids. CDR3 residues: CASSLDRAEDTQYF. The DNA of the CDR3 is TGTGCCAGCAGCCTGGACAGGGCAGAAGATACGCAGTATTTT.

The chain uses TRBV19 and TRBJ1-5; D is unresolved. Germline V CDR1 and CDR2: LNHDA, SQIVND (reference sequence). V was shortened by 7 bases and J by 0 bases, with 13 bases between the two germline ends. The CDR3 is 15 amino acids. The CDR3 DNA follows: TGTGCCAGTATACCCGGGATCAATAGCAATCAGCCCCAGCATTTT. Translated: CASIPGINSNQPQHF. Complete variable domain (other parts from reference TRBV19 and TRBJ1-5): DGGITQSPKYLFRKEGQNVTLSCEQNLNHDAMYWYRQDPGQGLRLIYYSQIVNDFQKGDIAEGYSVSREKKESFPLTVTSAQKNPTAFYLCASIPGINSNQPQHFGDGTRLSIL.

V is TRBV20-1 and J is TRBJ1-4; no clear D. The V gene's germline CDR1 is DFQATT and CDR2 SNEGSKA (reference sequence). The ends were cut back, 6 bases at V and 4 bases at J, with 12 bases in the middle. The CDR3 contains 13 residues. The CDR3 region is CSAPWNHNEKLFF. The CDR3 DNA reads TGCAGTGCCCCCTGGAATCATAATGAAAAACTGTTTTTT.

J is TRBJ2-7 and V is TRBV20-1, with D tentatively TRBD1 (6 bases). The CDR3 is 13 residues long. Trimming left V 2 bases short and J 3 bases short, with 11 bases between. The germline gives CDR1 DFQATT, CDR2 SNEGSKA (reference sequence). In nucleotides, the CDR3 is TGCAGTGCTAGAAACCCCAGGGGCTACGAGCAGTACTTC. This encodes CSARNPRGYEQYF.

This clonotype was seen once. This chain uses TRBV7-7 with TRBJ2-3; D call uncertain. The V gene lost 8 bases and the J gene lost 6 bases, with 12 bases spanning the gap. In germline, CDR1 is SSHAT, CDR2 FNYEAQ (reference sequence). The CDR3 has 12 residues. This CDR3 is CASGSLLDTQYF. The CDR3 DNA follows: TGTGCCAGCGGGTCCCTCTTGGATACGCAGTATTTT. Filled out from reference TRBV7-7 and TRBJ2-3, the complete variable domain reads GAGVSQSPRYKVTKRGQDVTLRCDPISSHATLYWYQQALGQGPEFLTYFNYEAQPDKSGLPSDRFSAERPEGSISTLTIQRTEQRDSAMYRCASGSLLDTQYFGPGTRLTVL.

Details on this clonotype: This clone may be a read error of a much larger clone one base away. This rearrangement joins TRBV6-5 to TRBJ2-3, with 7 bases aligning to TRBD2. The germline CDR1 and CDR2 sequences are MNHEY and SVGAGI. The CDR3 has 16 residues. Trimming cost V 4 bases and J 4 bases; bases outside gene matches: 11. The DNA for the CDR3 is TGTGCCAGCAGTTTCAATTCCGGGACTAACGCAGATACGCAGTATTTT. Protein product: CASSFNSGTNADTQYF.

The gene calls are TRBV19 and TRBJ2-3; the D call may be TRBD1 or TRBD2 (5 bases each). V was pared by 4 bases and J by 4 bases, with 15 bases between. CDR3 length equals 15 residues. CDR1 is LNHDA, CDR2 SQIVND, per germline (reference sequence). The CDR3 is CASSTRADGADTQYF. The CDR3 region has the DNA TGTGCCAGTAGTACCAGGGCGGACGGGGCAGATACGCAGTATTTT.

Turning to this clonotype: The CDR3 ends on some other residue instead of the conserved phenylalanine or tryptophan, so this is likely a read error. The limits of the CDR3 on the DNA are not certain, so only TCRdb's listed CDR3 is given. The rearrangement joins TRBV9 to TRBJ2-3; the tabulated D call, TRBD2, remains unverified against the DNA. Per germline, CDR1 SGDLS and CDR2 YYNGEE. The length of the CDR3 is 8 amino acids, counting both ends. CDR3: CASSGLAG.